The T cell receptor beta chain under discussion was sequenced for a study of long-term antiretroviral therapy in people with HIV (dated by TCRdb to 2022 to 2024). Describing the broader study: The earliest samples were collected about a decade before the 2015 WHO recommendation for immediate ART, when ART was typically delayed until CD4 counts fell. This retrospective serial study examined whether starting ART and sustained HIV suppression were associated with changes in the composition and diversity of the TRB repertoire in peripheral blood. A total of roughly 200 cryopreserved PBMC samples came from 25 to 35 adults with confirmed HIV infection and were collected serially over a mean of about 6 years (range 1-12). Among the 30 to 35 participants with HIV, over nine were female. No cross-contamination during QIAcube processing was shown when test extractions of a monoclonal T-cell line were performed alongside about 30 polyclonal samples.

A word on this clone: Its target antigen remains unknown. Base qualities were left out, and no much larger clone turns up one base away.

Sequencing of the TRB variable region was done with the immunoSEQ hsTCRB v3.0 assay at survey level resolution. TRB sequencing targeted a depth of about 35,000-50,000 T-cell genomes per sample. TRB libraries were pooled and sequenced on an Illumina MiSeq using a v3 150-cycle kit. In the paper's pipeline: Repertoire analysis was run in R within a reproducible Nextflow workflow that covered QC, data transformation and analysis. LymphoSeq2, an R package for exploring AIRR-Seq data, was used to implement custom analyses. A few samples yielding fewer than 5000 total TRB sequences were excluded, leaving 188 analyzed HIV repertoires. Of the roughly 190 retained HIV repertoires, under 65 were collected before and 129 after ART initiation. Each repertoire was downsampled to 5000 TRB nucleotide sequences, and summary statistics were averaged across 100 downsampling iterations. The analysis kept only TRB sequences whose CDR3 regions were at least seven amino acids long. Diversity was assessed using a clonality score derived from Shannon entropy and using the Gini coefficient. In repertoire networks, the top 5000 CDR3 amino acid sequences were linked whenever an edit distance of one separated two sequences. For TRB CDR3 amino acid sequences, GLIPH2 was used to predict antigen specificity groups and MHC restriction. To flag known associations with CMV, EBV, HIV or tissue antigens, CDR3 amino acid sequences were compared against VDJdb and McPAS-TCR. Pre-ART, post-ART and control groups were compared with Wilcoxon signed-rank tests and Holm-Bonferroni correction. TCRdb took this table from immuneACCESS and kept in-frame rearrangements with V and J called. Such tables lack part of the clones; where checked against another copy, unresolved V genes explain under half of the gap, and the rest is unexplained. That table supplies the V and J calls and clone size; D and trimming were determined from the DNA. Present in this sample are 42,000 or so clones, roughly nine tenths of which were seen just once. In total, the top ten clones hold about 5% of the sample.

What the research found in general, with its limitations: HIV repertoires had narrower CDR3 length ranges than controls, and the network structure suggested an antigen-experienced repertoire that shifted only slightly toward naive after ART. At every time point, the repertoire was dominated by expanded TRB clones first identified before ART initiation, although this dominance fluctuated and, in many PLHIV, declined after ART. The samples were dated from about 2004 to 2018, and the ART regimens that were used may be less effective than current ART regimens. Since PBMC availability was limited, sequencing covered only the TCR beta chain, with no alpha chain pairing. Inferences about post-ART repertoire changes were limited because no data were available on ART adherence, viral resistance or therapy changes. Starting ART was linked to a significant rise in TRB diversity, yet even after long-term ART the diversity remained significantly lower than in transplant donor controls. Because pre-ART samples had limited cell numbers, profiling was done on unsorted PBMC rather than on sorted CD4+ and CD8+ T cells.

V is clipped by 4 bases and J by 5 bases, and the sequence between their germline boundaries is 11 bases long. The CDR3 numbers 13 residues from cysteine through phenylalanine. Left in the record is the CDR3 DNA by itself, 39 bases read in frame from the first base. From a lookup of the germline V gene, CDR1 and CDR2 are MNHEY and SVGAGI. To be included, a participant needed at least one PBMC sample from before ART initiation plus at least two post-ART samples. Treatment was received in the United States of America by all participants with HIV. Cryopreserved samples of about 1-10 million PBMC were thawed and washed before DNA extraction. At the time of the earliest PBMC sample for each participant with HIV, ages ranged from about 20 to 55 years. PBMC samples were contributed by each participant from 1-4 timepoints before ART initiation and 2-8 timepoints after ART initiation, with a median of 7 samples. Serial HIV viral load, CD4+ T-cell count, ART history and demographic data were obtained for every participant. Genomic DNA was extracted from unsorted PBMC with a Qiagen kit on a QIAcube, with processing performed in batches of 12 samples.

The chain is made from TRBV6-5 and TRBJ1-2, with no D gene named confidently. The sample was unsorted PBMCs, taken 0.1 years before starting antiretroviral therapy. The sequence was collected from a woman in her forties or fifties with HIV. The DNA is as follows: TGTGCCAGCAGTTCGACGGGATTGTATGGCTACACCTTC. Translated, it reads CASSSTGLYGYTF.